This record looks at one T cell receptor (beta chain) sequence and its context. The antigen remains undetermined. The CDR3 length is 18 residues. J lost 0 bases, V lost 3 bases, and 12 bases had no gene match. From germline, CDR1 is SGHNT and CDR2 YYREEE (reference sequence). Sequencing was performed with immunoSEQ multiplex PCR; in TCRdb, only in-frame clones are kept and a portion is missing. Among tens of thousands of clones listed, around four fifths were seen once. This record belongs to a study of cytomegalovirus exposure and HLA in healthy donors. Study-wide results and limits: It was about 150 TCR beta chains that were listed as cytomegalovirus-associated. Reports credit the classifier with highly specific, highly sensitive diagnosis of cytomegalovirus status.

The sequence was collected from a man between 25 and 39 years old in good health and CMV-seronegative. The chain couples TRBV5-4 to TRBJ1-5, with 7 bases fitting TRBD1. Sequencing input: PBMCs. The CDR3 DNA sequence: TGTGCCAGCAGCTACGAGCCCGGGACAGCCTTTAGCAATCAGCCCCAGCATTTT. Translating gives CASSYEPGTAFSNQPQHF.